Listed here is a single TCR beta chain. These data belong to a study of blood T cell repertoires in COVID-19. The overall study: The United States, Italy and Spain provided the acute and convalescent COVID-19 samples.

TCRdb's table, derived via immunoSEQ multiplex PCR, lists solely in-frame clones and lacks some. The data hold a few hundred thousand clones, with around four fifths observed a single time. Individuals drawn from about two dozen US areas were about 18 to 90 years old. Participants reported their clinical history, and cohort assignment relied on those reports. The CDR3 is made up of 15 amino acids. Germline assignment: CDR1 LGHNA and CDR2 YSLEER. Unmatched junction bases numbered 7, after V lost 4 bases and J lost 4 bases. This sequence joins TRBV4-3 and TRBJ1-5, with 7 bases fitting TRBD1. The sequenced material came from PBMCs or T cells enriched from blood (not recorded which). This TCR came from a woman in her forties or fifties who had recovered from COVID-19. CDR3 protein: CASSLNPTGNQPQHF. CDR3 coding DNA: TGCGCCAGCAGCCTCAACCCGACAGGGAATCAGCCCCAGCATTTT.